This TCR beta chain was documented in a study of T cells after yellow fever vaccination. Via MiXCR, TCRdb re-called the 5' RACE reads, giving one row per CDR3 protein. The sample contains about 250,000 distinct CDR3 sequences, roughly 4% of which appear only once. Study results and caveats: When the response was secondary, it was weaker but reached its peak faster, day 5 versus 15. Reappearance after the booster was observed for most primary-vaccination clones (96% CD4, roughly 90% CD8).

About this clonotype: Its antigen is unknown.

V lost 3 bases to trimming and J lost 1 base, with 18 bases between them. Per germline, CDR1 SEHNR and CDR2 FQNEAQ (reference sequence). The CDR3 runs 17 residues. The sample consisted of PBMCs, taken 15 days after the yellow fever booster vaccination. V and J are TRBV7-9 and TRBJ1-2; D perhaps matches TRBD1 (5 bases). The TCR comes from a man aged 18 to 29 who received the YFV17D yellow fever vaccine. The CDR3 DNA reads TGTGCCAGCAGCTTGAGTCTGGGGTTAGGGGATAACTATGGCTACACCTTC. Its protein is CASSLSLGLGDNYGYTF.